What follows are 5 T cell receptor beta chains derived from one specimen sequenced in a study of blood T cell repertoires in COVID-19. The table came from immunoSEQ multiplex PCR; TCRdb's copy has only in-frame clones and leaves some out. The repertoire holds approximately 35,000 clones, with approximately 88% as singletons. The sequenced sample was peripheral blood. The source of these receptors is a man aged 55 to 70 with active COVID-19.

The chain combines TRBV19 with TRBJ2-7; 13 nucleotides line up with TRBD2. CDR1 and CDR2 from the germline V gene are LNHDA and SQIVND (reference sequence). The CDR3 length is 15 residues. V was pared by 5 bases and J by 4 bases, with 5 bases of the junction left unmatched. CDR3 sequence: CASSSRTSGSYEQYF. CDR3 bases: TGTGCCAGTAGTTCCCGGACTAGCGGGAGTTACGAGCAGTACTTC.

The chain carries TRBV28 and TRBJ1-5; the match to TRBD1 covers 7 bases. The CDR3 extends over 15 amino acids. J was trimmed by 6 bases and V by 4 bases; bases with no gene match: 9. Germline lookup yields CDR1 MDHEN and CDR2 SYDVKM. The CDR3, as DNA: TGTGCCAGCAGTTCACTACAGGGGTGGGGTCAGCCCCAGCATTTT. Translating it yields CASSSLQGWGQPQHF.

The V call is TRBV5-1, the J call TRBJ1-1, with 9 nucleotides matching TRBD1. Trimming took 4 bases from V and 4 from J; bases not matched to a gene: 11. The CDR3 has 16 amino acids. Germline assignment: CDR1 SGHRS and CDR2 YFSETQ. The CDR3 bases are TGCGCCAGCAGCCCCCCACAGACAGGGGGTGCCACTGAAGCTTTCTTT. Its translation is CASSPPQTGGATEAFF.

The chain uses TRBV19 and TRBJ1-5; 9 bases map to TRBD1. The germline gives CDR1 LNHDA, CDR2 SQIVND (reference sequence). The CDR3 is 17 amino acids. V lost 1 base to trimming and J lost 2 bases; unmatched junction nucleotides: 6. The chain's CDR3 is CASSIADRGRGNQPQHF. DNA for the CDR3: TGTGCCAGTAGTATAGCCGACAGGGGGAGGGGCAATCAGCCCCAGCATTTT.

The V and J genes are TRBV6-1 and TRBJ1-2, with 9 bases that match TRBD1. Per germline, CDR1 MNHNS and CDR2 SASEGT. This CDR3 has 16 amino acids. The ends lost 4 bases at V and 2 bases at J; junction bases unmatched: 8. The CDR3 bases are TGTGCCAGCAGTGTCCGGGACAGGGACCTAAACTATGGCTACACCTTC. It is translated as CASSVRDRDLNYGYTF.